Below are 17 T cell receptor beta chains sequenced from a single sample in a study of shared clonotypes between healthy human individuals. The data were produced by immunoSEQ multiplex PCR, yet TCRdb's version contains in-frame clones alone and is incomplete. This sample has 2 million or so clones, with approximately 95% found just once. Naive CD8 cells were CD45RO-negative, positively selected for CCR7, excluding terminally differentiated effector memory CD45RA+ cells. Material for sequencing was naive CD8+ T cells sorted from blood. These receptors all come from a man aged 18 to 30 in good health.

This chain links TRBV11-3 with TRBJ1-2; D is uncertain. The CDR3 extends over 14 amino acids. Germline CDR1 SGHNT, CDR2 YENEEA. Trimming cost V 5 bases and J 5 bases, with 15 bases left between them. The CDR3 here is CASSRDPPAYGYTF. The CDR3 bases are TGTGCCAGCAGCCGAGACCCGCCAGCTTATGGCTACACCTTC.

The V gene is TRBV7-2, the J gene TRBJ1-1; D is uncertain. Germline V gene data show CDR1 as SGHTA and CDR2 as FQGNSA. The germline V and J ends were trimmed by 5 bases and 1 base, with 8 bases remaining between them. The CDR3 loop spans 13 amino acids. In DNA form, the CDR3 reads TGTGCCAGCAGCCCACGTGGGAACACTGAAGCTTTCTTT. Encoded protein: CASSPRGNTEAFF.

The chain recombines TRBV4-2 with TRBJ2-5; 12 nucleotides align to TRBD2. Germline V gives CDR1 LGHNA, CDR2 YNFKEQ. There are 18 residues in the CDR3. V was pared by 0 bases and J by 2 bases, with 7 bases of the junction left unmatched. The CDR3 spells CASSQEVLAGGLQETQYF. The CDR3 nucleotides read TGTGCCAGCAGCCAAGAAGTACTAGCGGGGGGTCTACAAGAGACCCAGTACTTC.

The chain recombines TRBV4-2 with TRBJ1-1; weak D call: TRBD1 (5 bases). The germline V gene encodes CDR1 LGHNA and CDR2 YNFKEQ. Trimming took off 1 base at V and 0 bases at J, with 15 bases between the two ends. The CDR3 extends over 17 amino acids. CDR3 DNA sequence: TGTGCCAGCAGCCAAGGAGGGACCCCTTGGGTGAACACTGAAGCTTTCTTT. As protein: CASSQGGTPWVNTEAFF.

The V and J genes are TRBV21-1 and TRBJ1-4; the table's D call of TRBD1 was not tested on the DNA. TRBV21-1 is described as a pseudogene. This CDR3 is built from 14 residues. CDR3 amino acids: CASKSGQRNEKLFF. The CDR3 nucleotides read TGTGCCAGCAAGTCGGGACAGCGAAATGAAAAACTGTTTTTT.

The chain recombines TRBV7-9 with TRBJ2-7; D remains unclear. The CDR3 spans 12 residues. V was pared by 5 bases and J by 5 bases, with 10 bases between. CDR1 SEHNR and CDR2 FQNEAQ come from the germline V gene (reference sequence). The CDR3 here is CASSIAFDEQYF. The CDR3 DNA sequence: TGTGCCAGCAGCATCGCGTTTGACGAGCAGTACTTC. Filled out from reference TRBV7-9 and TRBJ2-7, the complete variable domain reads DTGVSQNPRHKITKRGQNVTFRCDPISEHNRLYWYRQTLGQGPEFLTYFQNEAQLEKSRLLSDRFSAERPKGSFSTLEIQRTEQGDSAMYLCASSIAFDEQYFGPGTRLTVT.

For the CDR3, the DNA is TGCGCCAGCAGCCAAGAGGTACGGGGGCCCGAGCAGTACTTC. This encodes CASSQEVRGPEQYF. V gene TRBV4-1 combines with J gene TRBJ2-7; D may correspond to TRBD1 or TRBD2 (6 bases each). Germline CDR1 and CDR2: MGHRA and YSYEKL. With 0 bases removed from V and 6 bases from J, the gap between germline ends came to 12 bases. The CDR3 contains 14 residues.

The chain carries TRBV7-2 and TRBJ1-3; D remains ambiguous. This CDR3 has 17 residues. Germline CDR1 reads SGHTA; CDR2 reads FQGNSA. The V gene lost 5 bases and the J gene lost 4 bases, with 21 bases spanning the gap. The CDR3 here is CASSPSGKGVSGNTIYF. The CDR3 region has the DNA TGTGCCAGCAGCCCCTCAGGAAAGGGAGTATCCGGAAACACCATATATTTT.

The chain uses TRBV19 and TRBJ2-3; TRBD1 aligns across 10 bases. Germline V gene sequence: CDR1 LNHDA, CDR2 SQIVND (reference sequence). Trimming removed 0 bases from V and 6 bases from J; junction bases left unmatched: 3. The CDR3 contains 15 residues. The CDR3 sequence: CASSIEGTGVDTQYF. CDR3 DNA: TGTGCCAGTAGTATAGAAGGGACAGGGGTCGATACGCAGTATTTT.

The chain recombines TRBV27 with TRBJ2-2, with TRBD2 matching over 8 bases. V lost 2 bases and J lost 7; bases outside the gene matches: 12. This CDR3 is built from 17 residues. In germline, CDR1 is MNHEY, CDR2 SMNVEV (reference sequence). CDR3 nucleotide sequence: TGTGCCAGCAGTTTACTTCAGCCCGGGGGGGCGGACGGGGAGCTGTTTTTT. Its protein product is CASSLLQPGGADGELFF.

V gene TRBV7-3 combines with J gene TRBJ1-1; 7 nucleotides line up with TRBD1. After removal of 4 bases from V and 3 bases from J, the junction contained 8 bases not matched to a gene. This CDR3 is built from 15 residues. Germline V gene lookup returns CDR1 SGHTA and CDR2 FQGTGA. CDR3 region: CASSSTGVGDTEAFF. The DNA of the CDR3 is TGTGCCAGCAGCTCCACAGGGGTTGGTGACACTGAAGCTTTCTTT.

The chain links TRBV10-3 to TRBJ2-3, with D unclear. The V end was cut by 6 bases, the J end by 0 bases, with 13 bases between. Per the germline V gene, CDR1 is ENHRY and CDR2 is SYGVKD. CDR3 length: 15 amino acids. CDR3 loop: CAIRSTLASTDTQYF. The CDR3 bases are TGTGCCATCAGATCGACATTAGCTAGCACAGATACGCAGTATTTT.

CDR3: CASSQGLAGVSYNEQFF. The CDR3 DNA follows: TGTGCCAGCAGCCAAGGACTAGCGGGTGTCTCCTACAATGAGCAGTTCTTC. The J gene is TRBJ2-1, the V gene TRBV9, with 11 nucleotides matching TRBD2. The CDR3 is made up of 17 amino acids. V lost 4 bases and J lost 0; bases outside the gene matches: 6. Germline CDR1 and CDR2: SGDLS and YYNGEE.

The chain combines TRBV7-9 with TRBJ2-1; D is possibly TRBD2 (5 bases). CDR1 is SEHNR and CDR2 is FQNEAQ in the germline V gene (reference sequence). Trimming removed 6 bases at V and 0 bases at J, with 12 bases between. The CDR3 sequence is 15 residues long. The CDR3 nucleotides are TGTGCCAGCAGAAACGAGCGGAGCTCCTACAATGAGCAGTTCTTC. Its protein product is CASRNERSSYNEQFF.

The rearrangement links TRBV19 to TRBJ2-7; unclear D gene. CDR1 LNHDA and CDR2 SQIVND come from the germline V gene (reference sequence). This CDR3 contains 15 residues. The ends were cut back, 3 bases at V and 0 bases at J, with 12 bases in the middle. CDR3 nucleotides: TGTGCCAGTAGTATCTCAACAGATTCCTCCTACGAGCAGTACTTC. Translating gives CASSISTDSSYEQYF.

Turning to this clone: Other DNA sequences in this specimen translate into the identical CDR3. The chain couples TRBV6-5 to TRBJ1-1; D is unclear. Germline loops: CDR1 MNHEY, CDR2 SVGAGI. With 2 bases removed from V and 1 base from J, the gap between germline ends came to 8 bases. The CDR3 sequence is 14 residues long. The CDR3 sequence is CASSYGGENTEAFF. CDR3 bases: TGTGCCAGCAGTTACGGCGGAGAGAACACTGAAGCTTTCTTT.

The CDR3 spells CASSLTDSSYNEQFF. In DNA, the CDR3 is TGCGCCAGCAGCCTTACGGACAGCTCCTACAATGAGCAGTTCTTC. The chain combines TRBV4-1 with TRBJ2-1; a weak D match, TRBD1 (6 bases). The CDR3 is made up of 15 amino acids. V was pared by 4 bases and J by 0 bases, with 10 bases between. Germline-derived CDR1 and CDR2 are MGHRA and YSYEKL.